The T cell receptor beta chain under discussion was sequenced for a study of identical twins listed by TCRdb under 2016. A note on the overall study: To test whether fetal clonotypes persist, this study deep-sequenced TCR alpha and beta repertoires from monozygotic twins, from unrelated adults of various ages, and from cord blood. To rule out contamination, replicate twin experiments were performed at different times with different library preparation protocols. Beyond this particular receptor, the publication reports: Zero-insertion analyses could be partly confounded by invariant T cells such as MAIT and iNKT, though diverse VJ usage argued against such confounding for most clonotypes. Compared with coincidental sharing between unrelated individuals, out-of-frame TCR alpha sequences shared between twins had an excess of sequences with low generation probability. Fewer insertions were carried by abundant cord blood beta clonotypes, a similar but weaker trend appeared in young adult naive repertoires, and no such trend appeared in memory repertoires. In beta out-of-frame sequences, excess twin sharing was weaker, because having fewer shared sequences lowered the signal-to-noise ratio. Out-of-frame TCR alpha sharing in monozygotic twins was systematically underestimated by recombination models, whereas sharing between unrelated individuals was in agreement with the recombination models. Conclusions relied on cross-sectional statistical analysis, since the same donors could not be followed over many years.

This clonotype showed up many times. Its specific antigen is unknown. Nothing much larger sits one base from this clone, and base qualities are not available. Only healthy Caucasian donors were included. The twin cohort comprised three pairs of female monozygotic twins, all aged roughly 18 to 29 years. Peripheral blood mononuclear cells were used as the source from which RNA for TCR libraries was isolated. The library came from 5' RACE. This sample was sequenced with an Illumina HiSeq 2000. Template switching introduced a universal primer binding site; the final cDNA contained a unique molecular identifier, enabling accurate counting of TCR cDNA molecules. First-strand cDNA for TCR alpha and beta chains was synthesized from specific primers in the conserved constant-segment region. To control for contamination, each cDNA library was double barcoded with a SMART-Mk sample barcode plus Illumina barcodes. TruSeq adapter sequences along with Illumina sample barcodes were introduced in two successive PCR steps. Sequencing of the TCR alpha and beta cDNA libraries was done on the Illumina HiSeq platform using custom primers. As for the original processing: MiGEC processed the raw reads to extract unique molecular identifiers, while MiXCR was used to determine the CDR3 positions. Recombination models were inferred per individual with the repgenHMM and IGoR tools using an EM algorithm. Shared clonotype analysis was performed with the tcR package in R, normalizing sharing by the product of cloneset sizes. Out-of-frame nonproductive sequences were analyzed to study raw recombination free of thymic and clonal selection effects. The public reads were run again by TCRdb, first through fastp at Q25 and then through MiXCR, and only productive beta chains were kept. Each CDR3 protein appears once, grouped with its most common genes and DNA. TCRdb, rather than the study authors, made the V and J calls. This sample holds 750,000 to 950,000 distinct CDR3 sequences; 9% to 15% were observed only once. The ten largest clones add up to roughly 1.6% of the sample.

V ends up 6 bases short and J 14 bases short, with an unmatched junction base count of 10. The CDR3 starts with the cysteine, ends with the phenylalanine, and has 12 residues. Left in the record is the CDR3 DNA by itself, 36 bases read in frame from the first base. The data also belong to a second study, concerning yellow fever vaccine responses in identical twins. The second study reports: The T cell response to vaccination in identical twins was reported by the authors to appear partly convergent and partly personalized. Focusing on identical twins, the study followed the T cell clones that responded to the vaccine, and did so with precision.

This sequence uses TRBV12-3 or TRBV12-4 and TRBJ2-1, and TRBD1 matches 7 of the central bases. The receptor was isolated from a woman under 30 in good health. Sequencing was carried out using PBMCs. For the CDR3, the sequence is CASSYRGRPKFF. At the DNA level, the sequence is TGTGCCAGCAGCTACAGGGGTCGCCCTAAGTTCTTC.